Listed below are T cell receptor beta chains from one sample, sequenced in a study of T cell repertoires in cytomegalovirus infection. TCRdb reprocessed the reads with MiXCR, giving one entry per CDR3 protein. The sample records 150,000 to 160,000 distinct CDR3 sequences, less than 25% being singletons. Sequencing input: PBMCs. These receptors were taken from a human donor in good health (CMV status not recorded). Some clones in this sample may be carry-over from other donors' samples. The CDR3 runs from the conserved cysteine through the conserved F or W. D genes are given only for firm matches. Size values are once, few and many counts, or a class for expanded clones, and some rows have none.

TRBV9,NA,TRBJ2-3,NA,TGTGCCAGCAGCGTAGGGCTTAGCGACGCGAAAGATACGCAGTATTTT,CASSVGLSDAKDTQYF
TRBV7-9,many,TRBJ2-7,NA,TGTGCCAGCAGCTTAATTGGGACTGTAGGGGAGCAGTACTTC,CASSLIGTVGEQYF
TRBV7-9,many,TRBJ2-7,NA,TGTGCCAGCAGCTTAGGGGGGGAGTCCTACGAGCAGTACTTC,CASSLGGESYEQYF
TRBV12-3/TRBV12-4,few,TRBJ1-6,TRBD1,TGTGCCAGCAGTTTAGTAGGACAGGAAAGGGGTTCACCCCTCCACTTT,CASSLVGQERGSPLHF
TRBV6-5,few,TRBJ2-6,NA,TGTGCCAGCAGTTACGTCGGGGCTGGGGCCAACGTCCTGACTTTC,CASSYVGAGANVLTF
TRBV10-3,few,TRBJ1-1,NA,TGTGCCATCAGTATACAGGGCCCCACTGAAGCTTTCTTT,CAISIQGPTEAFF
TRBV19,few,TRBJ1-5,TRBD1,TGTGCCAGTAGTATATCGAGGGACAGATATAGCAATCAGCCCCAGCATTTT,CASSISRDRYSNQPQHF
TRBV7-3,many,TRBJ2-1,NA,TGTGCCAGCAGCTTAACGGTGATGGCGGGGGAGCAGTTCTTC,CASSLTVMAGEQFF
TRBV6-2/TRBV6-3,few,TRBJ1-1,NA,TGTGCCAGCAGAAATACCGGCCCCGCGATGAACACTGAAGCTTTCTTT,CASRNTGPAMNTEAFF
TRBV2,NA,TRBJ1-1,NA,TGTGCCAGCAGTGGAATGGACATGAACACTGAAGCTTTCTTT,CASSGMDMNTEAFF
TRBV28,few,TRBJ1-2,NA,TGTGCCAGCGGTCATGGCTACACCTTC,CASGHGYTF
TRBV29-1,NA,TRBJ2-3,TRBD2,TGCAGCGTTGAAATAGCGGGAGGGCCTTATGCAGATACGCAGTATTTT,CSVEIAGGPYADTQYF
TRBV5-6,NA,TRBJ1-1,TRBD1,TGTGCCAGCAGCTCGGACAGGGTCTACAACACTGAAGCTTTCTTT,CASSSDRVYNTEAFF
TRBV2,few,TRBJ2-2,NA,TGTGCCAGCCGACAGGCGTCGAACACCGGGGAGCTGTTTTTT,CASRQASNTGELFF
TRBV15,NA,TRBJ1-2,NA,TGTGCCACCAGCGTGGCGTCAGCCCGCTATGGCTACACCTTC,CATSVASARYGYTF
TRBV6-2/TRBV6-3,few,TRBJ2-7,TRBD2,TGTGCCAGCAGCCTCATGAGCGGGAGTCTCCCTTACTTC,CASSLMSGSLPYF
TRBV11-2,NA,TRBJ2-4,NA,TGTGCCAGCAGCTTAGATGGTGGCTTTCGGGGTAGCATTCAGTACTTC,CASSLDGGFRGSIQYF
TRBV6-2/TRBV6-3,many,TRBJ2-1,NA,TGTGCCAGCAGTTACTCAACAGGTAGGGGGTACAATGAGCAGTTCTTC,CASSYSTGRGYNEQFF
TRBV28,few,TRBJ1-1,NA,TGTGCCAGCAGTTTGCCGACGTCAACAGGGGAAGCTTTCTTT,CASSLPTSTGEAFF
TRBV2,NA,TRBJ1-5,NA,TGTGCCAGCAGCGAAAGAGGGGTGAGAGGAAATCAGCCCCAGCATTTT,CASSERGVRGNQPQHF
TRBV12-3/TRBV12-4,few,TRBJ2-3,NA,TGTGCCAGCAGTCCCCAGGCGGATACGCAGTATTTT,CASSPQADTQYF
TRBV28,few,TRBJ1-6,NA,TGTGCCAGCACCACCCGGAGGGCACCCTATAATTCACCCCTCCACTTT,CASTTRRAPYNSPLHF